The 3 T cell receptor beta chains listed next were all sequenced from one sample in a study of cytomegalovirus exposure and HLA in healthy donors. Primers: 60 Vbeta forward and 13 Jbeta reverse. TCRdb's table, derived via immunoSEQ multiplex PCR, lists solely in-frame clones and lacks some. This sample contains fewer than 250,000 clones. The specimen sequenced was PBMCs. The receptors shown here come from a woman in her twenties or thirties in good health and CMV-seropositive.

As for this clone: Other DNA sequences in the same sample also yield this CDR3. The rearrangement uses TRBV28 and TRBJ1-2, with unresolved D. The CDR3 contains 13 residues. CDR1 MDHEN and CDR2 SYDVKM come from the germline V gene. Trimming shortened V by 11 bases and J by 4 bases, and 17 bases separated the two germline ends. CDR3 DNA: TGTGCCGTCCGTAAACCAGGAGGCTATGGCTACACCTTC. It specifies CAVRKPGGYGYTF.

V usage is TRBV19 and J usage is TRBJ2-1, with TRBD2 matching over 7 bases. The CDR3 sequence is 16 residues long. J was trimmed by 4 bases and V by 2 bases; bases with no gene match: 8. Germline CDR1 LNHDA, CDR2 SQIVND (reference sequence). The CDR3 DNA reads as TGTGCCAGTAGTATATATTCGGGGAGGGGTTACAATGAGCAGTTCTTC. The encoded protein is CASSIYSGRGYNEQFF.

The CDR3 reads CASSPQNRGSGNTIYF. CDR3 nucleotide sequence: TGTGCCAGCTCACCACAGAACAGGGGGTCTGGAAACACCATATATTTT. The chain links TRBV18 to TRBJ1-3; 8 nucleotides align to TRBD1. CDR1 is KGHSH, CDR2 LQKENI, per germline. V gave up 1 base and J gave up 1 base; unmatched junction bases: 3. CDR3 length: 16 residues.